These 6 T cell receptor beta chains came from one sample sequenced in a study of T cell repertoires in ileal Crohn's disease. Generated by immunoSEQ multiplex PCR, the TCRdb table keeps only in-frame clones and is missing some. The sample yields under 6,000 clones, approximately 78% seen once. The sample taken for sequencing was ileal tissue. These receptors all come from an adult with Crohn's disease.

The rearrangement uses TRBV4-2 and TRBJ2-3; 7 bases map to TRBD2. CDR1 is LGHNA and CDR2 is YNFKEQ in the germline V gene. V was clipped by 0 bases and J by 1 base; unmatched bases: 7. This CDR3 is 17 amino acids long. The CDR3: CASSQDRLSGGTDTQYF. In DNA form, the CDR3 reads TGTGCCAGCAGCCAAGACCGGCTGAGCGGGGGCACAGATACGCAGTATTTT.

The chain employs TRBV28 and TRBJ2-3; TRBD2 aligns across 11 bases. The CDR3 has 17 residues. CDR1 MDHEN and CDR2 SYDVKM come from the germline V gene. With 3 bases clipped from V and 10 bases from J, the junction kept 15 bases outside the gene matches. The CDR3 spells CASSFRLAGGRARSQYF. Written as DNA, the CDR3 is TGTGCCAGCAGTTTCCGGCTAGCGGGGGGCCGAGCCCGATCGCAGTATTTT.

This clone was observed once. The gene calls are TRBV5-6 and TRBJ2-1, with a tentative D call TRBD2 (7 bases). The CDR3 sequence is 14 residues long. The germline CDR1 and CDR2 sequences are SGHDT and YYEEEE. Trimming took 5 bases from V and 1 from J, leaving 10 bases between them. This CDR3 reads CASRGGGSYNEQFF. The CDR3 DNA follows: TGTGCCAGCAGAGGGGGAGGGTCCTACAATGAGCAGTTCTTC.

This clone occurred a few times. This chain joins TRBV7-9 and TRBJ2-7, with 11 bases fitting TRBD1. The germline V gene has CDR1 SEHNR and CDR2 FQNEAQ (reference sequence). V shed 4 bases, J shed 7 bases, and the junction held 15 bases outside the gene matches. This CDR3 spans 17 amino acids. The CDR3 region has the DNA TGTGCCAGCAGCTCCCGGACAGGGGGCCCCTCTATGGGGGAGCAGTACTTC. Translated, it gives CASSSRTGGPSMGEQYF.

The chain carries TRBV7-2 and TRBJ1-2, with TRBD1 matching 7 bases. With V trimmed by 5 bases and J by 4 bases, 7 bases remained unmatched. CDR3 length: 14 amino acids. Germline CDR1 and CDR2: SGHTA and FQGNSA. The DNA of the CDR3 is TGTGCCAGCAGCCAGGGGGTCGGGGTCTATGGCTACACCTTC. Encoded protein: CASSQGVGVYGYTF.

The table lists this clone with a few counts. This chain's CDR3 is CASSLVLREPSGANVLTF. The CDR3 nucleotides are TGTGCCAGCAGCTTAGTCCTTCGGGAACCCTCTGGGGCCAACGTCCTGACTTTC. The chain links TRBV7-9 to TRBJ2-6, with D perhaps TRBD2 (5 bases). Germline V gene lookup returns CDR1 SEHNR and CDR2 FQNEAQ (reference sequence). Deletions cut 1 base from V and 0 bases from J, with 13 bases between. The CDR3 runs to 18 residues.